The 26 T cell receptor beta chains below were found in one sample sequenced in a study of blood T cells in healthy people across ages (dated by TCRdb to the mid-2010s). Libraries were constructed by 5' RACE. TCRdb names Illumina HiSeq 2500 as the instrument used. The second PCR ran for roughly 7 to 11 cycles and used a J-beta primer mix along with a sample-barcoded 5' primer. TCRdb passed the public sequencing reads through fastp at Q25 and MiXCR, retaining productive beta sequences. Identical CDR3 protein sequences are pooled into one entry, listed with their most common genes and DNA. This sample gives roughly 570,000 distinct CDR3 sequences in total; roughly 28% of them show up just once. In total, the top ten clones hold roughly 18% of the sample. The sample comprised blood. The receptors stem from a woman aged 65 to 85 in good health.

This clonotype was counted once. The chain recombines TRBV5-6 with TRBJ2-1; D ambiguous. The J call may be wrong; the DNA end is better matched by TRBJ2-7. The CDR3 length is 17 residues. In germline, CDR1 is SGHDT, CDR2 YYEEEE. CDR3 sequence reads: CASSLDAVGFFSYEQYF. In DNA form, the CDR3 reads TGTGCCAGCAGCTTGGACGCTGTCGGGTTTTTCTCCTACGAGCAGTACTTC.

The CDR3 sequence: CASSPPGQEIYGYTF. DNA of the CDR3: TGTGCCAGCAGCCCCCCGGGACAGGAAATCTATGGCTACACCTTC. The chain is built from TRBV11-1 and TRBJ1-2; 8 bases are shared with TRBD1. V was clipped by 5 bases and J by 4 bases; unmatched bases: 9. Per the germline V gene, CDR1 is SGHAT and CDR2 is FQDESV (reference sequence). This CDR3 has 15 amino acids.

This clonotype was seen more than once but under ten times. V is TRBV11-2 and J is TRBJ2-5; TRBD1 matches 7 bases. The V gene end was trimmed by 5 bases and the J gene end by 4 bases; junction bases not matched to a gene: 7. CDR1 is SGHAT and CDR2 is FQNNGV in the germline V gene. The CDR3 has 14 amino acids. The CDR3 is CASSQQGLGETQYF. The DNA of the CDR3 is TGTGCCAGCAGCCAACAGGGGTTGGGAGAGACCCAGTACTTC. The whole variable domain, remainder taken from reference TRBV11-2 and TRBJ2-5, is EAGVAQSPRYKIIEKRQSVAFWCNPISGHATLYWYQQILGQGPKLLIQFQNNGVVDDSQLPKDRFSAERLKGVDSTLKIQPAKLEDSAVYLCASSQQGLGETQYFGPGTRLLVL.

This clonotype was observed a few times. The chain employs TRBV20-1 and TRBJ1-5, with D unresolved. Germline CDR1 is DFQATT and CDR2 is SNEGSKA (reference sequence). V was pared by 7 bases and J by 2 bases, with 21 bases between. The CDR3 spans 16 residues. The CDR3 DNA follows: TGCAGTGATTCCAAACGTTGGTCAAATGGCAATCAGCCCCAGCATTTT. Its translation: CSDSKRWSNGNQPQHF.

V usage is TRBV20-1 and J usage is TRBJ2-1; tentatively, D is TRBD1 (6 bases). The CDR3 totals 12 residues. In germline, CDR1 is DFQATT, CDR2 SNEGSKA (reference sequence). V lost 6 bases, J lost 5 bases, and 11 bases lay in between. The CDR3 DNA sequence: TGCAGTGCACGGACAGTCAACAATGAGCAGTTCTTC. It encodes CSARTVNNEQFF.

The chain employs TRBV5-1 and TRBJ2-3, with 9 bases aligning to TRBD2. V lost 0 bases and J lost 0; bases outside the gene matches: 5. The germline gives CDR1 SGHRS, CDR2 YFSETQ. The CDR3 contains 17 residues. CDR3 protein: CASSLVVTSGSTDTQYF. Here the CDR3 DNA reads TGCGCCAGCAGCTTGGTGGTGACTAGCGGAAGCACAGATACGCAGTATTTT.

Concerning this clonotype: At one end the junction does not follow the germline gene, possibly because of a read error. This chain links TRBV12-3 or TRBV12-4 with TRBJ2-1; 9 nucleotides line up with TRBD1. This CDR3 comprises 14 residues. CDR3 bases: TGTGCCAGCAGTTTATTGGACAGGGGCAATCAGCAGTTCTTC. This encodes CASSLLDRGNQQFF.

This clonotype has only a few counts. CDR3 protein: CAWGDNQPQHF. The CDR3 nucleotides read TGTGCCTGGGGGGATAATCAGCCCCAGCATTTT. The chain carries TRBV30 and TRBJ1-5; D not resolved. Germline-derived CDR1 and CDR2 are GTSNPN and SVGIG (reference sequence). This CDR3 spans 11 amino acids. The V end was cut by 5 bases, the J end by 4 bases, with 6 bases between.

V is TRBV4-2 and J is TRBJ2-2; possibly TRBD2 for D (5 bases). Trimming stripped 1 base from V and 2 bases from J, with 8 bases between. The CDR3 runs to 15 residues. Germline V CDR1 and CDR2: LGHNA, YNFKEQ. CDR3 DNA: TGTGCCAGCAGCCAAGCGGGGAGAAACACCGGGGAGCTGTTTTTT. It codes for CASSQAGRNTGELFF.

The table lists this clonotype with a few counts. This chain connects TRBV5-5 to TRBJ1-6; a weak D match, TRBD1 (6 bases). Germline CDR1 SGHKS, CDR2 YYEKEE (reference sequence). V was cut by 3 bases and J by 10 bases, with 17 bases left in between. The CDR3 covers 15 residues. CDR3: CASSSGSGVESPLHF. The CDR3 DNA sequence: TGTGCCAGCAGCTCGGGGTCAGGGGTAGAATCACCCCTCCACTTT.

This clonotype was counted a few times. The V and J genes are TRBV6-1 and TRBJ2-5; D is perhaps TRBD2 (5 bases). Between the trimmed V and J ends, which lost 6 bases and 3 bases, there was a span of 17 bases. CDR1 and CDR2 (germline): MNHNS, SASEGT. The CDR3 has 15 amino acids. The CDR3 DNA follows: TGTGCCAGCAGGAGGGCGTCCCACGGGAAAGAGACCCAGTACTTC. It encodes CASRRASHGKETQYF.

The genes are TRBV4-3 and TRBJ2-3; TRBD2 matches 10 bases. The junction had 4 bases not matched to a gene; V was cut back by 0 bases and J by 1 base. The V gene's germline CDR1 is LGHNA and CDR2 YSLEER. CDR3 length: 17 residues. The CDR3 loop reads CASSQEWTSGGTDTQYF. CDR3 bases: TGCGCCAGCAGCCAAGAGTGGACTAGCGGTGGCACAGATACGCAGTATTTT.

This chain's CDR3 is CASSVEAGGPGYEQFF. The CDR3 DNA is TGTGCCAGCAGCGTAGAAGCGGGGGGACCCGGATATGAGCAGTTCTTC. The chain carries TRBV9 and TRBJ2-5; 9 bases are a match to TRBD2. The DNA end is more similar to TRBJ2-1, so the J call may be wrong. The CDR3 runs to 16 residues. Looked up from germline, CDR1 is SGDLS and CDR2 is YYNGEE.

This rearrangement joins TRBV4-3 to TRBJ2-1; 7 bases align to TRBD2. In germline, CDR1 is LGHNA, CDR2 YSLEER. The CDR3 covers 17 residues. V lost 0 bases and J lost 3; bases outside the gene matches: 8. Here the CDR3 reads CASSQEVVVAGYNEQFF. Here the CDR3 DNA reads TGCGCCAGCAGCCAAGAGGTGGTAGTAGCGGGCTACAATGAGCAGTTCTTC.

This clonotype came up a few times. The rearrangement joins TRBV5-5 to TRBJ2-3, with 9 bases identical to TRBD2. The CDR3 totals 15 residues. From germline, CDR1 is SGHKS and CDR2 YYEKEE (reference sequence). Trimming cost V 5 bases and J 3 bases; bases outside gene matches: 7. CDR3 residues: CASRPPGLATDTQYF. The CDR3 region has the DNA TGTGCCAGCAGGCCGCCGGGACTAGCAACAGATACGCAGTATTTT.

This clonotype was observed a handful of times. J is TRBJ1-2 and V is TRBV9, with TRBD1 as a possible D gene (5 bases). Trimming pared 0 bases from V and 5 bases from J, leaving 14 bases between. This CDR3 has 15 residues. Germline lookup yields CDR1 SGDLS and CDR2 YYNGEE. In DNA, the CDR3 is TGTGCCAGCAGCGTAGAAGGGACGGACATATATGGCTACACCTTC. Translation gives CASSVEGTDIYGYTF.

The V gene is TRBV20-1, the J gene TRBJ2-7; TRBD2 aligns across 14 bases. CDR3 size: 16 residues. The V gene's germline CDR1 is DFQATT and CDR2 SNEGSKA (reference sequence). V was clipped by 3 bases and J by 6 bases; unmatched bases: 10. CDR3 sequence (DNA): TGCAGTGCTAGGGGCGGACTAGCGGGGGGCCCTGTCGAGCAGTACTTC. This codes for CSARGGLAGGPVEQYF.

This clonotype was detected only a few times. The rearrangement joins TRBV9 to TRBJ1-2; maybe TRBD1 (5 bases). Trimming shortened V by 2 bases and J by 5 bases, and 19 bases separated the two germline ends. The CDR3 has 16 residues. Germline V gene sequence: CDR1 SGDLS, CDR2 YYNGEE. For the CDR3, the DNA is TGTGCCAGCAGCGTGGAAGACAGACCGAGGAGGTATGGCTACACCTTC. Translated: CASSVEDRPRRYGYTF.

The chain links TRBV27 to TRBJ2-7; either TRBD1 or TRBD2 may supply D (5 bases each). The V gene's germline CDR1 is MNHEY and CDR2 SMNVEV (reference sequence). Between the trimmed V and J ends, which lost 4 bases and 5 bases, there was a span of 15 bases. The length of the CDR3 is 14 residues. CDR3 loop: CASSSLGRGHEQYF. The CDR3 nucleotides are TGTGCCAGCAGTTCTCTTGGACGGGGCCACGAGCAGTACTTC.

The chain couples TRBV12-3 or TRBV12-4 to TRBJ1-2; no reliable D call. The CDR3 covers 13 residues. V lost 6 bases and J 8 bases, leaving 16 bases between the germline ends. The DNA of the CDR3 is TGTGCCAGCAGAAACCGGGGAAAAGGGGGCTACACCTTC. Protein: CASRNRGKGGYTF.

CDR3 DNA sequence: TGTGCCAGCAGTAGACAGGGGGCCACAGATACGCAGTATTTT. Its translation is CASSRQGATDTQYF. V usage is TRBV6-5 and J usage is TRBJ2-3, with 10 bases lining up with TRBD1. The CDR3 is made up of 14 amino acids. Per germline, CDR1 MNHEY and CDR2 SVGAGI. J was trimmed by 2 bases and V by 5 bases; bases with no gene match: 1.

This clonotype has more than one count but fewer than ten. The chain has TRBV7-2 and TRBJ1-2; 8 bases map to TRBD1. Germline V gene data show CDR1 as SGHTA and CDR2 as FQGNSA. The CDR3 totals 15 residues. Trimming took 4 bases from V and 1 from J; bases not matched to a gene: 5. CDR3 protein: CASSSPGGGNYGYTF. The CDR3 coding sequence is TGTGCCAGCAGCTCCCCAGGGGGCGGTAACTATGGCTACACCTTC.

The gene calls are TRBV4-3 and TRBJ1-2; 9 bases fit TRBD1. The germline V gene has CDR1 LGHNA and CDR2 YSLEER. The CDR3 runs 14 residues. V gave up 3 bases and J gave up 7 bases; unmatched junction bases: 6. The CDR3 loop reads CASSQVQGAPGYTF. For the CDR3, the DNA is TGCGCCAGCAGCCAGGTACAGGGGGCGCCTGGCTACACCTTC.

The J gene is TRBJ1-4, the V gene TRBV7-6, with unresolved D. The CDR3 spans 14 residues. Germline-derived CDR1 and CDR2 are SGHVS and FNYEAQ. V was cut by 3 bases and J by 8 bases, with 13 bases left in between. The DNA of the CDR3 is TGTGCCAGCAGCTTCCACGAGGGTGGGGAAAAACTGTTTTTT. It translates to CASSFHEGGEKLFF. Full variable domain (remainder filled in from reference TRBV7-6 and TRBJ1-4): GAGVSQSPRYKVTKRGQDVALRCDPISGHVSLYWYRQALGQGPEFLTYFNYEAQQDKSGLPNDRFSAERPEGSISTLTIQRTEQRDSAMYRCASSFHEGGEKLFFGSGTQLSVL.

The sample holds a few counts of this clonotype. This chain connects TRBV28 to TRBJ1-1, with unresolved D. V was clipped by 5 bases and J by 3 bases, with 22 bases between them. CDR3 length equals 17 residues. Germline CDR1 and CDR2: MDHEN and SYDVKM. Here the CDR3 reads CASSIPLPGGMDTEAFF. The CDR3 region has the DNA TGTGCCAGCAGTATCCCCTTGCCGGGAGGCATGGACACTGAAGCTTTCTTT.

The rearrangement uses TRBV7-2 and TRBJ2-5; D gene unclear. Per the germline V gene, CDR1 is SGHTA and CDR2 is FQGNSA. The CDR3 extends over 13 amino acids. Trimming stripped 3 bases from V and 5 bases from J, with 10 bases between. CDR3 DNA: TGTGCCAGCAGCTTGGGTTCCCGGGAGACCCAGTACTTC. Residues: CASSLGSRETQYF.